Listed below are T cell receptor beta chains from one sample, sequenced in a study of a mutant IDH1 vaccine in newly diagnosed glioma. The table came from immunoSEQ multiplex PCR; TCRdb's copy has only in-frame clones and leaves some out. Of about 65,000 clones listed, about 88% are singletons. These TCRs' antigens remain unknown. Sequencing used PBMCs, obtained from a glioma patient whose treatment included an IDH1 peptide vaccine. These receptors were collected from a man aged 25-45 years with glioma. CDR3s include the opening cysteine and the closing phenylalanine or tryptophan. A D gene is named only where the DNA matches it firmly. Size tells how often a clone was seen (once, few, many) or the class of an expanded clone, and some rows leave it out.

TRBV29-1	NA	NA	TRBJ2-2	CSVQGRLTGELFF	TGCAGCGTGCAGGGGAGGCTCACCGGGGAGCTGTTTTTT
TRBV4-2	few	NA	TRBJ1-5	CASSQAVQGGNQPQHF	TGTGCCAGCAGCCAAGCGGTACAGGGTGGCAATCAGCCCCAGCATTTT
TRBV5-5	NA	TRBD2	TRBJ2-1	CASSASGAEQFF	TGTGCCAGCAGCGCAAGCGGGGCAGAGCAGTTCTTC
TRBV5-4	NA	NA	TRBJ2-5	CASSLAGTGTKETQYF	TGTGCCAGCAGCTTGGCCGGGACCGGCACAAAAGAGACCCAGTACTTC
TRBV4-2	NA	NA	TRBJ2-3	CASSQGATQYF	TGTGCCAGCAGCCAAGGTGCTACGCAGTATTTT
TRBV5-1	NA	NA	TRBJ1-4	CASSLGDATNEKLFF	TGCGCCAGCAGCTTGGGGGATGCAACTAATGAAAAACTGTTTTTT
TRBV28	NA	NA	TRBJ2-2	CASAGRARELFF	TGTGCCAGCGCGGGCAGGGCCAGGGAGCTGTTTTTT
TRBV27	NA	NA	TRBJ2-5	CASSYAKQYQETQYF	TGTGCCAGCAGTTACGCCAAGCAGTACCAAGAGACCCAGTACTTC
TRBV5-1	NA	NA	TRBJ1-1	CASSLAIWGVENTEAFF	TGCGCCAGCAGCTTGGCCATCTGGGGGGTTGAGAACACTGAAGCTTTCTTT
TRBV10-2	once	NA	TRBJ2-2	CASSDSRGTNTGELFF	TGCGCCAGCAGTGATTCTAGGGGAACGAACACCGGGGAGCTGTTTTTT
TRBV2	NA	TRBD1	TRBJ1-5	CATRGRGGNQPQHF	TGTGCCACCAGGGGGCGCGGGGGCAATCAGCCCCAGCATTTT
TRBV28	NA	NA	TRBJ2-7	CASSSPRGNSYEQYF	TGTGCCAGCAGTTCCCCCCGCGGGAACTCCTACGAGCAGTACTTC
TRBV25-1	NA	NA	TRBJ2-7	CASSETYAISYEQYF	TGTGCCAGCAGTGAAACGTACGCCATCTCCTACGAGCAGTACTTC
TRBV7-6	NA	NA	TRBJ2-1	CASSLGVYSYNEQFF	TGTGCCAGCAGCTTAGGGGTATATTCCTACAATGAGCAGTTCTTC
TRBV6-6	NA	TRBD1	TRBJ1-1	CASSDRVKAFF	TGTGCCAGCAGCGACAGGGTGAAAGCTTTCTTT
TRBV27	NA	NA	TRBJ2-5	CASSYGRVGKTQYF	TGTGCCAGCAGTTATGGCAGGGTAGGAAAGACCCAGTACTTC
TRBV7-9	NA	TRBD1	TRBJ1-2	CASSLGQPNYGYTF	TGTGCCAGCAGCTTGGGACAGCCGAACTATGGCTACACCTTC
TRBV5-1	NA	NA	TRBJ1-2	CASRNIGQVKFGYTF	TGCGCCAGCAGGAATATAGGGCAGGTCAAGTTTGGCTACACCTTC
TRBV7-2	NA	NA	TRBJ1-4	CASSLAARRNEKLFF	TGTGCCAGCAGCTTAGCGGCCAGGCGGAATGAAAAACTGTTTTTT
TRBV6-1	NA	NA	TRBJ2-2	CASSELHGASTTGELFF	TGTGCCAGCAGTGAACTTCATGGGGCTTCCACCACCGGGGAGCTGTTTTTT
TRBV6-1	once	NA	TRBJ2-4	CASSETPSRQNIQYF	TGTGCCAGCAGTGAAACACCAAGTAGACAGAACATTCAGTACTTC
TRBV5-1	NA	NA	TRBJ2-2	CASSLTAGTNTGELFF	TGCGCCAGCAGCTTGACGGCAGGGACTAACACCGGGGAGCTGTTTTTT
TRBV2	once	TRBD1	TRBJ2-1	CASSLRPGTGEGNEQFF	TGTGCCAGCAGTCTACGCCCCGGGACAGGGGAAGGGAATGAGCAGTTCTTC
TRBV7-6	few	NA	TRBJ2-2	CASSINTGELFF	TGTGCCAGCAGCATAAACACCGGGGAGCTGTTTTTT
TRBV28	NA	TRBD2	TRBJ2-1	CASSPPGLAGVNEQFF	TGTGCCAGCAGTCCCCCCGGACTAGCGGGGGTAAATGAGCAGTTCTTC
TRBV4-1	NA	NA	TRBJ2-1	CASRSSGVLSYNEQFF	TGCGCCAGCCGTTCCTCGGGAGTTTTATCCTACAATGAGCAGTTCTTC
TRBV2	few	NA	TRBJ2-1	CASSEQKFNEQFF	TGTGCCAGCAGTGAACAGAAATTCAATGAGCAGTTCTTC
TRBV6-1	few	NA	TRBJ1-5	CASNPTGSNQPQHF	TGTGCCAGCAACCCTACAGGGAGCAATCAGCCCCAGCATTTT
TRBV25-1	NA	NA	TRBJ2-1	CASSDPTVPPYNEQFF	TGTGCCAGCAGTGACCCCACGGTCCCCCCTTACAATGAGCAGTTCTTC
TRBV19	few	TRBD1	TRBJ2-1	CASRTGLYNEQFF	TGTGCCAGTCGGACAGGGCTATACAATGAGCAGTTCTTC
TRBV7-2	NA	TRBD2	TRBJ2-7	CASSSPWDYLSYEQYF	TGTGCCAGCAGCTCCCCATGGGACTACTTATCCTACGAGCAGTACTTC
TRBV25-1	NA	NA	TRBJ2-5	CASSTSVTVQETQYF	TGTGCCAGCAGCACTTCTGTGACAGTTCAAGAGACCCAGTACTTC